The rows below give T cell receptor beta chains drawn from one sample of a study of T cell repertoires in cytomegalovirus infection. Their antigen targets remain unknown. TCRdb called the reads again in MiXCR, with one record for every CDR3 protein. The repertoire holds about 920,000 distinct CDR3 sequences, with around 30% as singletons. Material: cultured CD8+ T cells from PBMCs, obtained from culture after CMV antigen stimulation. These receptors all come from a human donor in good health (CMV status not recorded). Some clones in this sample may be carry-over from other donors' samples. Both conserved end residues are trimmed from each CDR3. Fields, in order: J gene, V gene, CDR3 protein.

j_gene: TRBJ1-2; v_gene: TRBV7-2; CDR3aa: ATYTNYGYT
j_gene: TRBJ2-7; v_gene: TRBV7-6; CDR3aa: ASSLAEGTSTEQY
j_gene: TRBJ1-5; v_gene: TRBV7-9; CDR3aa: ASSLVAGDNQPQH
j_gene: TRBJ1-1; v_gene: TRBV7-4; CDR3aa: ASIPGTEAF
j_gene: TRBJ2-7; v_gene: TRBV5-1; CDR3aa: ASSLASRLDEQY
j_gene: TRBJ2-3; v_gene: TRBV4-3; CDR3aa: ASSQDQGSEGPDTQY
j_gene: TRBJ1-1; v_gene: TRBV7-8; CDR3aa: ASSPLEDGLNTEAF
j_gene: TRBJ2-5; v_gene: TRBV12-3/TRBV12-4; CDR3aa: ASRRDIETQY
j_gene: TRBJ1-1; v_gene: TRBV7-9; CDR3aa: ASSQQGWTEAF
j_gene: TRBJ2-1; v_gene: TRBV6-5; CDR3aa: ASTARASGYNEQF
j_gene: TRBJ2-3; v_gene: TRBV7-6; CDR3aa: ASKEASSTDTQY
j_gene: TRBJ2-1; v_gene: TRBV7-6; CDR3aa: ASSLRGGDNEEQF
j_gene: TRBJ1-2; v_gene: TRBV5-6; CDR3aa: ASSQQTNYGYT